Below, 32 T cell receptor beta chains from the same sample are listed, as sequenced in a study of T cells in Graves' hyperthyroidism and ophthalmopathy (dated by TCRdb to the late 2010s). Libraries were prepared through multiplex PCR. Sequenced using an Illumina HiSeq 2000. TCR beta CDR3 regions were amplified from RNA transcripts. For the first round of RT-PCR on the TCR CDR3, the HTBI primer set was used together with the Qiagen OneStep RT-PCR kit. TCRdb trimmed public reads at Q25 via fastp, called clones via MiXCR and kept in-frame beta chains. Entries are consolidated by CDR3 protein sequence, retaining the most common genes and DNA. The table for this sample lists about 710,000 distinct CDR3 sequences; roughly 15% of them were counted only once. The top ten constitute about 8.4% of the sample. The sequenced sample was blood. Every receptor here comes from a man younger than 35 with Graves' hyperthyroidism.

This clonotype came up many times. This chain connects TRBV6-6 to TRBJ2-7; TRBD2 might be the D (6 bases). Germline CDR1 and CDR2: MNHNY and SVGAGI (reference sequence). V shed 2 bases and J shed 3 bases, with 14 bases lying between them. The CDR3 consists of 15 residues. CDR3 coding DNA: TGTGCCAGCAGTTACGGATCCGGGACTTACTACGAGCAGTACTTC. Translation: CASSYGSGTYYEQYF.

This clonotype was detected ten times or more. This chain connects TRBV28 to TRBJ1-6; D call uncertain. V was trimmed by 3 bases and J by 0 bases, leaving 3 bases between them. CDR3 length equals 14 residues. Germline CDR1 reads MDHEN; CDR2 reads SYDVKM. The CDR3 spells CASSFVSYNSPLHF. The CDR3 DNA follows: TGTGCCAGCAGTTTTGTCTCCTATAATTCACCCCTCCACTTT.

This clonotype was observed a handful of times. CDR3 in amino acids: CASRDSTGLLYNEQFF. DNA for the CDR3: TGTGCCAGCAGGGATTCGACGGGACTTTTGTACAATGAGCAGTTCTTC. The V and J genes are TRBV7-9 and TRBJ2-1, with a weak D call TRBD2 (6 bases). Deletions cut 6 bases from V and 4 bases from J, with 19 bases between. Germline loops: CDR1 SEHNR, CDR2 FQNEAQ (reference sequence). The CDR3 is 16 amino acids. The complete variable domain, with remaining parts taken from reference TRBV7-9 and TRBJ2-1, reads DTGVSQNPRHKITKRGQNVTFRCDPISEHNRLYWYRQTLGQGPEFLTYFQNEAQLEKSRLLSDRFSAERPKGSFSTLEIQRTEQGDSAMYLCASRDSTGLLYNEQFFGPGTRLTVL.

Many counts were recorded for this clonotype. V usage is TRBV2 and J usage is TRBJ2-1; D perhaps matches TRBD1 (6 bases). V lost 2 bases to trimming and J lost 0 bases, with 8 bases between them. Germline CDR1 SNHLY, CDR2 FYNNEI. The length of the CDR3 is 15 residues. The CDR3: CASSEWDTSYNEQFF. The CDR3 nucleotides read TGTGCCAGCAGTGAATGGGACACCTCCTACAATGAGCAGTTCTTC.

V gene TRBV2 combines with J gene TRBJ2-7, with D perhaps matching TRBD1 (5 bases). Trimming stripped 1 base from V and 2 bases from J, with 6 bases between. Germline V CDR1 and CDR2: SNHLY, FYNNEI. This CDR3 spans 13 amino acids. The CDR3 loop is CASSEETAYEQYF. The DNA of the CDR3 is TGTGCCAGCAGTGAAGAGACAGCCTACGAGCAGTACTTC.

There are many counts of this clonotype. The chain links TRBV12-3 or TRBV12-4 to TRBJ1-1, with D perhaps TRBD1 (5 bases). The CDR3 has 13 residues. V lost 5 bases to trimming and J lost 5 bases, with 12 bases between them. CDR3 protein: CASSPTGRTEAFF. The CDR3 coding sequence is TGTGCCAGCAGTCCCACAGGTAGAACTGAAGCTTTCTTT.

This clonotype was seen at least ten times. The chain combines TRBV3-1 with TRBJ2-1; 11 bases line up with TRBD2. The V segment lost 4 bases and the J segment 7 bases; nucleotides outside the gene matches: 6. This CDR3 is built from 15 residues. CDR1 LGHDT and CDR2 YNNKEL come from the germline V gene (reference sequence). The CDR3 reads CASSPQGLAENEQFF. The CDR3 region has the DNA TGTGCCAGCAGCCCCCAGGGACTAGCGGAAAATGAGCAGTTCTTC.

On this clonotype itself: A read error is likely, as this CDR3 ends without the conserved phenylalanine or tryptophan. V usage is TRBV5-1 and J usage is TRBJ2-5, with no clear D. Per germline, CDR1 SGHRS and CDR2 YFSETQ. The length of the CDR3 is 14 residues. V gave up 0 bases and J gave up 0 bases, with 6 bases separating them. In DNA form, the CDR3 reads TGCGCCAGCAGCTTGGCCTCGTACCAAGAGACCCAGTACTCC. It specifies CASSLASYQETQYS.

In this sample, this clonotype turned up many times. This chain links TRBV18 with TRBJ2-5; the D is unclear. Trimming removed 4 bases from V and 5 bases from J, with 11 bases in between. The CDR3 is 13 residues long. CDR1 and CDR2 (germline): KGHSH, LQKENI. The CDR3 DNA is TGTGCCAGCTCACTCCTGGACCGGGAGACCCAGTACTTC. Its translation is CASSLLDRETQYF.

This rearrangement joins TRBV5-6 to TRBJ2-3; 7 nucleotides line up with TRBD2. The J segment lost 5 bases and the V segment lost 6 bases, leaving 12 bases of the junction unmatched. The CDR3 extends over 15 amino acids. The germline V gene encodes CDR1 SGHDT and CDR2 YYEEEE. The DNA of the CDR3 is TGTGCCAGCATCCCGATCGGCGGGAGTGAAGATACGCAGTATTTT. Translation: CASIPIGGSEDTQYF. Full variable domain (outside the CDR3, taken from reference TRBV5-6 and TRBJ2-3): DAGVTQSPTHLIKTRGQQVTLRCSPKSGHDTVSWYQQALGQGPQFIFQYYEEEERQRGNFPDRFSGHQFPNYSSELNVNALLLGDSALYLCASIPIGGSEDTQYFGPGTRLTVL.

The gene calls are TRBV6-2 or TRBV6-3 and TRBJ1-3, with 7 bases that match TRBD1. Germline V gene data show CDR1 as MNHEY and CDR2 as SVGEGT. V lost 5 bases and J lost 2; bases outside the gene matches: 3. This CDR3 has 14 amino acids. The CDR3 DNA follows: TGTGCCAGCAGTAATACAGGGGCTGGAAACACCATATATTTT. It is translated as CASSNTGAGNTIYF.

This sequence joins TRBV11-2 and TRBJ1-1, with D unclear. Germline CDR1 SGHAT, CDR2 FQNNGV. V was clipped by 8 bases and J by 4 bases, with 8 bases between them. The CDR3 is 11 residues long. CDR3 sequence: CASRLSTEAFF. In DNA form, the CDR3 reads TGTGCCAGCCGACTGAGCACTGAAGCTTTCTTT.

This clonotype was counted ten times or more. This rearrangement joins TRBV11-1 to TRBJ1-2; D is perhaps TRBD1 (5 bases). The CDR3 contains 14 residues. Trimming removed 5 bases at V and 5 bases at J, with 15 bases between. In germline, CDR1 is SGHAT, CDR2 FQDESV (reference sequence). The DNA of the CDR3 is TGTGCCAGCAGCCACCACCGACAGATTTATGGCTACACCTTC. It codes for CASSHHRQIYGYTF.

The chain recombines TRBV20-1 with TRBJ2-1, with D possibly TRBD2 on 5 matching bases. V dropped 1 base and J dropped 0 bases, with 10 bases sitting between them. CDR3 size: 15 residues. CDR1 and CDR2 from the germline V gene are DFQATT and SNEGSKA (reference sequence). CDR3 in DNA: TGCAGTGCTAGAGGCCTAGCCAGCTCCTACAATGAGCAGTTCTTC. Its protein is CSARGLASSYNEQFF.

This clonotype has just a few counts. The V gene is TRBV7-3, the J gene TRBJ1-3; a possible D gene is TRBD1 (6 bases). The germline V gene has CDR1 SGHTA and CDR2 FQGTGA. There are 15 residues in the CDR3. V was cut by 2 bases and J by 1 base, with 9 bases left in between. The CDR3 is CASSLQGQSGNTIYF. Written as DNA, the CDR3 is TGTGCCAGCAGCTTACAGGGGCAGTCTGGAAACACCATATATTTT.

This clonotype has at least ten counts. CDR3 in amino acids: CASSLAQPAAQYF. As DNA, the CDR3 is TGCGCCAGCAGCTTGGCCCAGCCAGCAGCGCAGTATTTT. The chain carries TRBV5-1 and TRBJ2-3; D gene ambiguous. There are 13 residues in the CDR3. Trimming took off 0 bases at V and 10 bases at J, with 12 bases between the two ends. In germline, CDR1 is SGHRS, CDR2 YFSETQ.

In its sample, this clonotype was seen many times. The chain couples TRBV12-3 or TRBV12-4 to TRBJ2-5; TRBD2 is a possible D gene (5 bases). There are 14 residues in the CDR3. Trimming took 3 bases from V and 2 from J, leaving 10 bases between them. In nucleotides, the CDR3 is TGTGCCAGCAGTTTCCTGACGGGACAAGAGACCCAGTACTTC. Protein: CASSFLTGQETQYF.

Remarks on this clonotype: One end of the junction varies from germline; a read error may be responsible. The chain joins TRBV28 to TRBJ2-3; unclear D gene. This CDR3 contains 14 residues. Germline CDR1 is MDHEN and CDR2 is SYDVKM. This chain's CDR3 is CASSFPPSTDTQCF. The CDR3 DNA reads as TGTGCCAGCAGTTTCCCCCCCTCCACAGATACGCAGTGTTTT.

The chain uses TRBV12-5 and TRBJ2-3; D gene unclear. V was shortened by 7 bases and J by 4 bases, with 12 bases between the two germline ends. Germline values: CDR1 LGHNT, CDR2 FRNRAP. This CDR3 spans 13 amino acids. CDR3 DNA: TGTGCTAGTGATTCGAGTAGGTCAGATACGCAGTATTTT. Translation: CASDSSRSDTQYF.

This clonotype was seen ten or more times. V usage is TRBV6-1 and J usage is TRBJ2-5, with 7 bases matching TRBD2. CDR1 is MNHNS and CDR2 is SASEGT in the germline V gene. The CDR3 loop spans 14 amino acids. V gave up 4 bases and J gave up 5 bases; unmatched junction bases: 7. This chain's CDR3 is CASSAAGWGETQYF. DNA of the CDR3: TGTGCCAGCAGTGCAGCGGGATGGGGGGAGACCCAGTACTTC.

The genes are TRBV20-1 and TRBJ1-2; D uncertain. Germline V gives CDR1 DFQATT, CDR2 SNEGSKA (reference sequence). V lost 2 bases to trimming and J lost 3 bases, with 13 bases between them. The CDR3 sequence is 14 residues long. CDR3 DNA: TGCAGTGCTAGAACCCCCCGGGCCTACTATGGCTACACCTTC. Its translation: CSARTPRAYYGYTF.

In this sample, this clonotype turned up many times. The chain carries TRBV29-1 and TRBJ2-3; 7 bases fit TRBD2. CDR1 is SQVTM, CDR2 ANQGSEA, per germline. Unmatched junction bases numbered 16, after V lost 6 bases and J lost 4 bases. The CDR3 sequence is 16 residues long. Here the CDR3 reads CSVPGGGKGLADTQYF. The CDR3 DNA follows: TGCAGCGTCCCGGGAGGCGGGAAAGGCCTGGCAGATACGCAGTATTTT.

The rearrangement uses TRBV14 and TRBJ2-1, with D hard to call. V was pared by 1 base and J by 8 bases, with 24 bases between. Germline CDR1 SGHDN, CDR2 FVKESK. This CDR3 region has 18 residues. DNA of the CDR3: TGTGCCAGCAGCCAAGGACCCCCCTTGGGGATTAGAAACGATGAGCAGTTCTTC. As protein: CASSQGPPLGIRNDEQFF.

The sample holds many counts of this clonotype. This chain joins TRBV18 and TRBJ2-1; the match to TRBD1 covers 7 bases. Germline V lookup: CDR1 KGHSH, CDR2 LQKENI. J gave up 7 bases and V 3 bases, and 9 bases lay outside the gene matches. This CDR3 has 15 amino acids. CDR3 amino acids: CASSPAGTVRNEQFF. In DNA, the CDR3 is TGTGCCAGCTCACCGGCAGGGACAGTCCGAAATGAGCAGTTCTTC.

At least ten counts were recorded for this clonotype. This sequence joins TRBV20-1 and TRBJ1-1; 10 nucleotides align to TRBD1. CDR3 length equals 14 residues. Looked up from germline, CDR1 is DFQATT and CDR2 is SNEGSKA (reference sequence). V was clipped by 2 bases and J by 3 bases; unmatched bases: 3. The DNA for the CDR3 is TGCAGTGCTAGAAGGGACAGGGGAGACACTGAAGCTTTCTTT. Amino acid sequence: CSARRDRGDTEAFF.

The J gene is TRBJ1-3, the V gene TRBV9, with D unresolved. The ends were cut back, 0 bases at V and 9 bases at J, with 13 bases in the middle. Germline assignment: CDR1 SGDLS and CDR2 YYNGEE. CDR3 length: 14 amino acids. CDR3 region: CASSVDSGLGTIYF. The CDR3 bases are TGTGCCAGCAGCGTAGACAGCGGTCTTGGCACCATATATTTT.

The gene calls are TRBV6-2 or TRBV6-3 and TRBJ2-7; 10 bases map to TRBD2. The J segment lost 5 bases and the V segment lost 4 bases, leaving 8 bases of the junction unmatched. This CDR3 comprises 15 residues. Germline CDR1 and CDR2: MNHEY and SVGEGT. For the CDR3, the DNA is TGTGCCAGCAGTTGCAGACTAGCGGGTCACCACGAGCAGTACTTC. This encodes CASSCRLAGHHEQYF.

At least ten counts were recorded for this clonotype. The V gene is TRBV2, the J gene TRBJ1-2; the D gene is possibly TRBD1 (6 bases). The CDR3 covers 13 residues. V was pared by 7 bases and J by 4 bases, with 13 bases between. From germline, CDR1 is SNHLY and CDR2 FYNNEI. CDR3 protein: CASTTGQGYGYTF. Written as DNA, the CDR3 is TGTGCCAGCACCACAGGGCAGGGCTATGGCTACACCTTC.

This chain connects TRBV14 to TRBJ2-1; 7 nucleotides line up with TRBD2. The V segment lost 5 bases and the J segment 4 bases; nucleotides outside the gene matches: 11. This CDR3 has 16 residues. CDR1 and CDR2 (germline): SGHDN, FVKESK. The CDR3 nucleotides are TGTGCCAGCAGCAAAGGGACTATACAACCTTACAATGAGCAGTTCTTC. Encoded protein: CASSKGTIQPYNEQFF. The full variable domain, with the rest looked up from reference TRBV14 and TRBJ2-1, is EAGVTQFPSHSVIEKGQTVTLRCDPISGHDNLYWYRRVMGKEIKFLLHFVKESKQDESGMPNNRFLAERTGGTYSTLKVQPAELEDSGVYFCASSKGTIQPYNEQFFGPGTRLTVL.

The gene calls are TRBV11-2 and TRBJ2-2; D possibly corresponds to TRBD2 (5 bases). Germline V CDR1 and CDR2: SGHAT, FQNNGV. The V end lost 5 bases, the J end lost 3 bases, and 16 bases lay between the germline ends. This CDR3 is 16 amino acids long. DNA for the CDR3: TGTGCCAGCAGCGATGCCCGGGATGTGGACACCGGGGAGCTGTTTTTT. Translating it yields CASSDARDVDTGELFF.

This clonotype was seen repeatedly, ten times or more. The CDR3 loop reads CARNPIFRGFTDTQYF. Here the CDR3 DNA reads TGTGCCAGGAACCCCATCTTCAGGGGTTTCACAGATACGCAGTATTTT. The rearrangement uses TRBV28 and TRBJ2-3, with D possibly being TRBD1 (6 bases). Trimming left V 9 bases short and J 2 bases short, with 21 bases between. The CDR3 spans 16 residues. CDR1 and CDR2 from the germline V gene are MDHEN and SYDVKM.

This clonotype has just a few counts. The chain carries TRBV3-1 and TRBJ2-5; 8 positions agree with TRBD2. There are 15 residues in the CDR3. Losses at the gene ends were 4 bases for V and 0 bases for J; bases not matched to a gene: 4. Germline-derived CDR1 and CDR2 are LGHDT and YNNKEL (reference sequence). The chain's CDR3 is CASSRKRGNQETQYF. The CDR3 bases are TGTGCCAGCAGCCGGAAGCGGGGGAACCAAGAGACCCAGTACTTC.